This TCR beta chain derives from a study of beta chain features in type 1 diabetes. Turning to the study itself: No patient-donor differences in age, gender, total cells or subset yield.

The whole isolated RNA underwent reverse transcription, so sequencing captured expressed TCRB transcripts. The method was immunoSEQ multiplex PCR; TCRdb's version includes in-frame clones alone and lacks a portion of them. The sample includes about 140,000 clones, roughly 10% of them seen just once. Study-wide points: VDJ junctions from patients with type 1 diabetes contained fewer insertions and more deletions. In all four CD4+ subsets, TCRB CDR3 length was significantly, moderately reduced in type 1 diabetes. The study notes PCR might favor shorter templates equally in patients and controls.

This clone has a count of ten or more. The antigen is undetermined. The clonotype comes from a woman in her forties in good health. Sequencing was done on a sample of central memory CD4+ T cells from blood.

The CDR3 region is CASSPTTGGEIGNEQFF. The CDR3, as DNA: TGTGCCAGCTCACCAACAACAGGGGGCGAAATTGGAAATGAGCAGTTCTTC. This sequence joins TRBV18 and TRBJ2-1, with 9 bases fitting TRBD1. Germline-derived CDR1 and CDR2 are KGHSH and LQKENI. The V segment lost 2 bases and the J segment 7 bases; nucleotides outside the gene matches: 12. The CDR3 runs to 17 residues. Full variable domain (missing parts from reference TRBV18 and TRBJ2-1): NAGVMQNPRHLVRRRGQEARLRCSPMKGHSHVYWYRQLPEEGLKFMVYLQKENIIDESGMPKERFSAEFPKEGPSILRIQQVVRGDSAAYFCASSPTTGGEIGNEQFFGPGTRLTVL.